What follows are 11 T cell receptor beta chains derived from one specimen sequenced in a study of blood T cell repertoires in COVID-19 (dated by TCRdb to about 2020). Libraries came from the immunoSEQ multiplex PCR assay. In its TCRdb copy, this immuneACCESS table keeps in-frame sequences only and misses some clones. Where compared with another copy, unresolved V genes explain less than half of these, and the others have no known cause. For this sample the table gives roughly 50,000 clones, of which 75% to 95% were detected only once. The ten largest make up 4.5% to 5.5% of the sample. Sequencing was carried out using peripheral blood. Receptor source: a man in his sixties or seventies with acute or convalescent COVID-19.

The chain uses TRBV29-1 and TRBJ1-6; D might be TRBD1 (5 bases). The CDR3 is 18 residues long. V was shortened by 2 bases and J by 0 bases, with 17 bases between the two germline ends. Per germline, CDR1 SQVTM and CDR2 ANQGSEA. The CDR3 DNA reads TGCAGCGTTGAACTCAGGGAAGACGCAAGCTCCTATAATTCACCCCTCCACTTT. Protein: CSVELREDASSYNSPLHF.

This chain links TRBV9 with TRBJ1-1, with 11 bases that match TRBD1. Trimming cost V 2 bases and J 0 bases; bases outside gene matches: 6. Germline V gene lookup returns CDR1 SGDLS and CDR2 YYNGEE. CDR3 length equals 17 residues. In DNA, the CDR3 is TGTGCCAGCAGCGTCCTAGGGACAGGGGGTATGAACACTGAAGCTTTCTTT. Its protein is CASSVLGTGGMNTEAFF.

The J gene is TRBJ2-2, the V gene TRBV5-1, with D possibly being TRBD2 (6 bases). V lost 0 bases and J 6 bases, leaving 9 bases between the germline ends. The CDR3 is made up of 14 amino acids. Per the germline V gene, CDR1 is SGHRS and CDR2 is YFSETQ. DNA for the CDR3: TGCGCCAGCAGCTTGGATGGAGGGCCCGGGGAGCTGTTTTTT. Translating it yields CASSLDGGPGELFF.

The chain recombines TRBV4-3 with TRBJ2-1; possibly TRBD1 for D (5 bases). The CDR3 runs to 15 residues. Germline loops: CDR1 LGHNA, CDR2 YSLEER. V was shortened by 3 bases and J by 3 bases, with 12 bases between the two germline ends. The chain's CDR3 is CASSHKVTDYNEQFF. As DNA, the CDR3 is TGCGCCAGCAGCCATAAAGTGACAGACTACAATGAGCAGTTCTTC.

The chain joins TRBV24-1 to TRBJ2-1; D uncertain. The CDR3 extends over 15 amino acids. The germline V and J ends were trimmed by 4 bases and 7 bases, with 16 bases remaining between them. Germline CDR1 is KGHDR and CDR2 is SFDVKD. CDR3 coding DNA: TGTGCCACCAGTGACCCGGCCAGAGGAGTAAATGAGCAGTTCTTC. Translated: CATSDPARGVNEQFF.

This rearrangement joins TRBV11-3 to TRBJ2-2; 7 positions match TRBD1. Germline loops: CDR1 SGHNT, CDR2 YENEEA. This CDR3 is 16 amino acids long. The V and J ends lost 4 bases and 4 bases, in that order; junction bases with no gene match: 9. The CDR3 sequence is CASSSRGMTGTGELFF. The CDR3, as DNA: TGTGCCAGCAGCTCCAGGGGGATGACAGGCACCGGGGAGCTGTTTTTT.

J is TRBJ1-2 and V is TRBV12-3 or TRBV12-4, with D perhaps TRBD1 (6 bases). The CDR3 sequence is 13 residues long. V lost 4 bases and J lost 7, with 13 bases in between. CDR3 residues: CASSSPGAFGYTF. The CDR3 coding sequence is TGTGCCAGCAGTTCGCCAGGGGCATTTGGCTACACCTTC.

V and J are TRBV7-2 and TRBJ2-5; D is undetermined. Germline loops: CDR1 SGHTA, CDR2 FQGNSA. The CDR3 sequence is 12 residues long. The V and J ends lost 5 bases and 4 bases respectively, with 8 bases between them. The CDR3 reads CASSNTRETQYF. In DNA form, the CDR3 reads TGTGCCAGCAGCAATACCAGAGAGACCCAGTACTTC.

J is TRBJ2-7 and V is TRBV11-2; the match to TRBD1 covers 8 bases. CDR1 is SGHAT, CDR2 FQNNGV, per germline. Trimming cost V 5 bases and J 5 bases; bases outside gene matches: 8. This CDR3 region has 14 residues. In nucleotides, the CDR3 is TGTGCCAGCAGCGGCACAGGGGGGTACCACGAGCAGTACTTC. This sequence encodes CASSGTGGYHEQYF.

J is TRBJ1-3 and V is TRBV9; no reliable D call. Deletions cut 0 bases from V and 0 bases from J, with 10 bases between. Germline V CDR1 and CDR2: SGDLS, YYNGEE. The CDR3 has 16 residues. CDR3 bases: TGTGCCAGCAGCGTAGAAGCACGGAGCTCTGGAAACACCATATATTTT. Encoded protein: CASSVEARSSGNTIYF. Drawing the rest from reference TRBV9 and TRBJ1-3, the complete variable domain is DSGVTQTPKHLITATGQRVTLRCSPRSGDLSVYWYQQSLDQGLQFLIQYYNGEERAKGNILERFSAQQFPDLHSELNLSSLELGDSALYFCASSVEARSSGNTIYFGEGSWLTVV.

This chain joins TRBV4-1 and TRBJ1-3, with a tentative D call TRBD1 (5 bases). V was shortened by 3 bases and J by 1 base, with 7 bases between the two germline ends. Germline assignment: CDR1 MGHRA and CDR2 YSYEKL. The CDR3 loop spans 14 amino acids. The CDR3 sequence is CASSQGPSGNTIYF. Here the CDR3 DNA reads TGCGCCAGCAGCCAGGGGCCGTCTGGAAACACCATATATTTT.